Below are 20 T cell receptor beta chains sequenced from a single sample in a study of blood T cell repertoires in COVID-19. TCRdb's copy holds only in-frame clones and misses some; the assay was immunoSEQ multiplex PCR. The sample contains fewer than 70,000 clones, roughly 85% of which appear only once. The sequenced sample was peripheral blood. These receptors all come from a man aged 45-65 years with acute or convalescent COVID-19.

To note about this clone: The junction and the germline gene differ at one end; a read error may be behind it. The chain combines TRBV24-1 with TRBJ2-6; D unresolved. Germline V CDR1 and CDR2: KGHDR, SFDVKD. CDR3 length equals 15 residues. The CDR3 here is CATSAVISRANVLTF. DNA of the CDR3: TGTGCCACCAGTGCGGTCATCTCTAGGGCCAACGTCCTGACTTTC.

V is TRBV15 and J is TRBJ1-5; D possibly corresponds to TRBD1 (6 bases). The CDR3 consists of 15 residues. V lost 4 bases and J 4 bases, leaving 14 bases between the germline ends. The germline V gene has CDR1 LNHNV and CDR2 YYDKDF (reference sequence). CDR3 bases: TGTGCCACCAGCAAGGGGCAGGGGCGTAATCAGCCCCAGCATTTT. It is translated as CATSKGQGRNQPQHF.

CDR3 residues: CASSLDRGNTEAFF. CDR3 bases: TGCGCCAGCAGCCTAGACAGGGGGAACACTGAAGCTTTCTTT. The J gene is TRBJ1-1, the V gene TRBV5-1, with 8 bases matching TRBD1. From germline, CDR1 is SGHRS and CDR2 YFSETQ. V gave up 4 bases and J gave up 1 base; unmatched junction bases: 3. CDR3 length equals 14 residues.

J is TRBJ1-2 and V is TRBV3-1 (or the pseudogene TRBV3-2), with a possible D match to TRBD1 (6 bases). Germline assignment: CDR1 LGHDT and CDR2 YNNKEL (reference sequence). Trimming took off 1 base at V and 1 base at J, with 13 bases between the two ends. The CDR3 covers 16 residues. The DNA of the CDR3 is TGTGCCAGCAGCCAAGGTCCGGGACACGATAACTATGGCTACACCTTC. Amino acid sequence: CASSQGPGHDNYGYTF.

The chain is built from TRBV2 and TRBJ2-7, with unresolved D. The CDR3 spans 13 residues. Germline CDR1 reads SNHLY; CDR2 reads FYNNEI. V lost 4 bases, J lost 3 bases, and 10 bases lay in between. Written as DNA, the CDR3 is TGTGCCAGCAGTGGGAGCCCAGTCTACGAGCAGTACTTC. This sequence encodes CASSGSPVYEQYF.

The CDR3 spells CASSYSGGEDTQYF. The CDR3 coding sequence is TGTGCCAGCAGTTACTCTGGGGGGGAAGATACGCAGTATTTT. V usage is TRBV6-5 and J usage is TRBJ2-3; 7 bases agree with TRBD2. This CDR3 has 14 amino acids. J was trimmed by 5 bases and V by 0 bases; bases with no gene match: 2. From germline, CDR1 is MNHEY and CDR2 SVGAGI.

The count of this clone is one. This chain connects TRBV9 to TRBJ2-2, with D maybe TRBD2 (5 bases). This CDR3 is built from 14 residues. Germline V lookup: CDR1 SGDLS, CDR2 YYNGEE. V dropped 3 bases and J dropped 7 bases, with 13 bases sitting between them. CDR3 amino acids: CASSAMGEGGELFF. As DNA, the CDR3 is TGTGCCAGCAGCGCGATGGGAGAGGGCGGGGAGCTGTTTTTT.

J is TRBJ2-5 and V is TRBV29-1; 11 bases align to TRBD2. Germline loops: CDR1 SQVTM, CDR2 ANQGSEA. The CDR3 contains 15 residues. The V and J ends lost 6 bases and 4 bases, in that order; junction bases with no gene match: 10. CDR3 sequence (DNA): TGCAGCGTGGAGCCTACTAGCGGGGGCGGAGAGACCCAGTACTTC. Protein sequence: CSVEPTSGGGETQYF. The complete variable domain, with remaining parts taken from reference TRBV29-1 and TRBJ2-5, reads SAVISQKPSRDICQRGTSLTIQCQVDSQVTMMFWYRQQPGQSLTLIATANQGSEATYESGFVIDKFPISRPNLTFSTLTVSNMSPEDSSIYLCSVEPTSGGGETQYFGPGTRLLVL.

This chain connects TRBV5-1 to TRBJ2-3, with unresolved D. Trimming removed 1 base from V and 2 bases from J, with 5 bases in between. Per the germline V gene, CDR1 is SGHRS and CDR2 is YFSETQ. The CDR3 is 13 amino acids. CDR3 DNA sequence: TGCGCCAGCAGCTTGCCCGTCACAGATACGCAGTATTTT. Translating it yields CASSLPVTDTQYF.

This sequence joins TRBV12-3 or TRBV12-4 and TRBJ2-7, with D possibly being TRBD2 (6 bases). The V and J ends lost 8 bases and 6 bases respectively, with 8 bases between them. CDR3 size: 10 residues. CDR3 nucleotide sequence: TGTGCCAGCGACGGGGGCGAGCAGTACTTC. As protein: CASDGGEQYF.

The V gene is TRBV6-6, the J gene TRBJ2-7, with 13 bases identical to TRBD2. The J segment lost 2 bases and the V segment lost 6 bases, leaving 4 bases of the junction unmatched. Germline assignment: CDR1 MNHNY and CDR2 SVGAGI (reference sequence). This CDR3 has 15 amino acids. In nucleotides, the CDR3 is TGTGCCAGCAGCTGGGGGACTAGCGGGGCCTACGAGCAGTACGTC. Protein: CASSWGTSGAYEQYV.

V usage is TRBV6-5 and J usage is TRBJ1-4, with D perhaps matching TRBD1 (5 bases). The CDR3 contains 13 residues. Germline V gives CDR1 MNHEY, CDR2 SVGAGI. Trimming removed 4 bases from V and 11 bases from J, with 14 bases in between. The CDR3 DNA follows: TGTGCCAGCAGTTCGCCAGGGTCCCGGAAACTGTTTTTT. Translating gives CASSSPGSRKLFF.

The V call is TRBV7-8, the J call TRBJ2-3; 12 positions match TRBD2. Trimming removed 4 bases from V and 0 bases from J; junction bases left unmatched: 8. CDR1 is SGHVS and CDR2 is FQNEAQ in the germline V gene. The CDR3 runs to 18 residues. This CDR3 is CASSSPGLAGSSTDTQYF. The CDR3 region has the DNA TGTGCCAGCAGCTCGCCGGGACTAGCGGGTTCTAGCACAGATACGCAGTATTTT.

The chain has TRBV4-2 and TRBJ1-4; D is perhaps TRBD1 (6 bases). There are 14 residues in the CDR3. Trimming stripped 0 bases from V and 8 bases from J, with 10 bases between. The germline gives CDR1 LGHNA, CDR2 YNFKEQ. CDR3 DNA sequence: TGTGCCAGCAGCCAAGATCGAGACAGGGAAAAACTGTTTTTT. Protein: CASSQDRDREKLFF.

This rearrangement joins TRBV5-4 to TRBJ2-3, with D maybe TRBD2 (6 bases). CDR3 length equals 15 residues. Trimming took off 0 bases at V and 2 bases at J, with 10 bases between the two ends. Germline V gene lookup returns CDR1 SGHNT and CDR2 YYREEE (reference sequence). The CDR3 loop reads CASSLDLRDTDTQYF. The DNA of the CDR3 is TGTGCCAGCAGCTTGGACTTGCGGGACACAGATACGCAGTATTTT.

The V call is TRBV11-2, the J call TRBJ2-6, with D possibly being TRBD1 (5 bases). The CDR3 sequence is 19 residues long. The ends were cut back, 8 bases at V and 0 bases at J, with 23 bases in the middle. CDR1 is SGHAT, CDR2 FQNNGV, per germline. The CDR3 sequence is CASRSLLAGQSSGANVLTF. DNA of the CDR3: TGTGCCAGCCGCTCTCTACTTGCAGGGCAAAGCTCTGGGGCCAACGTCCTGACTTTC.

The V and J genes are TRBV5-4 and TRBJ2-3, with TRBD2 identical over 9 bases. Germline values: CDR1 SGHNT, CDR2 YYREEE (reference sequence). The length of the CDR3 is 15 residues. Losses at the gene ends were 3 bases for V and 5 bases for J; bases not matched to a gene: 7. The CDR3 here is CASSSRGGSLDTQYF. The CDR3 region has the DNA TGTGCCAGCAGCTCGCGGGGGGGTTCCCTAGATACGCAGTATTTT.

The CDR3 DNA follows: TGCGCCAGCAGCCAGAGCACCGGGACTAGCACAGATACGCAGTATTTT. As protein: CASSQSTGTSTDTQYF. The chain links TRBV4-1 to TRBJ2-3, with D perhaps TRBD2 (6 bases). The CDR3 loop spans 16 amino acids. Trimming left V 3 bases short and J 0 bases short, with 13 bases between. Germline V lookup: CDR1 MGHRA, CDR2 YSYEKL.

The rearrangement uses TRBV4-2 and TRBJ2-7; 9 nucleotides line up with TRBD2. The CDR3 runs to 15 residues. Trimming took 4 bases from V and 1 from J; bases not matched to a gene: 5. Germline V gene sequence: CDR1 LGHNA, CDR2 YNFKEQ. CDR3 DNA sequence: TGTGCCAGCAGCCGACAGCGGGGGGAATCCTACGAGCAGTACTTC. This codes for CASSRQRGESYEQYF.

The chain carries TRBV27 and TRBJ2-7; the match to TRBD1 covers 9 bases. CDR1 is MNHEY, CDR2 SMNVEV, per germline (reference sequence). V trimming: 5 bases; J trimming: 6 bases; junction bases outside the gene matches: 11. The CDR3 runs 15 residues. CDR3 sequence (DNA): TGTGCCAGCAGTCAAACCGGGACAGGGTCTTTCGAGCAGTACTTC. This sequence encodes CASSQTGTGSFEQYF.